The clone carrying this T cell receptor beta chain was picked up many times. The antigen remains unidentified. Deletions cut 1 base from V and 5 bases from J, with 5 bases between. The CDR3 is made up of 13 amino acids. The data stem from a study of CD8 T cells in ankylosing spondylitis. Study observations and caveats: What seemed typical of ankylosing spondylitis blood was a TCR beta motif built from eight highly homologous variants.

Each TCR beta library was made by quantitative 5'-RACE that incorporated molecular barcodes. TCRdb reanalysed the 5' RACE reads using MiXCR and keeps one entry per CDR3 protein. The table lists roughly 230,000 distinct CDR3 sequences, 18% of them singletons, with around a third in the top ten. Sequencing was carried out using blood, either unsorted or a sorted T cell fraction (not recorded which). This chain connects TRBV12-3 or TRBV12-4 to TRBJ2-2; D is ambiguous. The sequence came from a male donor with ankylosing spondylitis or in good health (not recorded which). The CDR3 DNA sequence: TGTGCCAGCAGTTTAGGGGATACCGGGGAGCTGTTTTTT. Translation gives CASSLGDTGELFF.